Listed below are T cell receptor beta chains from one sample, sequenced in a study of blood T cell repertoires in COVID-19. This table comes from immunoSEQ multiplex PCR, and its TCRdb copy is limited to in-frame clones, with some not included. This table holds some 300,000 clones, over 85% found once. Source material: PBMCs or T cells enriched from blood (not recorded which). All receptors derive from a woman aged 25 to 39 who had recovered from COVID-19. Each CDR3 is given with its conserved first and last residue. A D gene is named only where the DNA matches it firmly. Clone size, where shown, is once, few, many, or a class for clones that have expanded.

D	V	size	J	CDR3	DNA
NA	TRBV7-6	NA	TRBJ1-2	CASSLLGGNGYTF	TGTGCCAGCAGCTTACTCGGCGGTAATGGCTACACCTTC
NA	TRBV27	once	TRBJ2-7	CASSLGLSYEQYF	TGTGCCAGCAGTCTCGGACTGTCCTACGAGCAGTACTTC
NA	TRBV10-2	NA	TRBJ1-5	CASSEIQAPNQPQHF	TGCGCCAGCAGTGAAATACAGGCCCCAAATCAGCCCCAGCATTTT
TRBD1	TRBV9	NA	TRBJ1-2	CASSASGTAYGYTF	TGTGCCAGCAGCGCCTCCGGGACAGCTTATGGCTACACCTTC
NA	TRBV27	NA	TRBJ2-6	CASSPFGANVLTF	TGTGCCAGCAGTCCCTTTGGGGCCAACGTCCTGACTTTC
TRBD1	TRBV9	NA	TRBJ1-3	CASTKLGQGGNTIYF	TGTGCCAGCACCAAACTCGGACAGGGAGGAAACACCATATATTTT
NA	TRBV5-6	NA	TRBJ2-7	CASSGRLGYEQYF	TGTGCCAGCAGCGGGAGACTAGGCTACGAGCAGTACTTC
NA	TRBV2	few	TRBJ1-2	CASSEDEIAYGYTF	TGTGCCAGCAGTGAAGATGAGATTGCCTATGGCTACACCTTC
NA	TRBV7-2	NA	TRBJ2-7	CASSLVASSAYEQYF	TGTGCCAGCAGCTTAGTGGCTAGTTCTGCCTACGAGCAGTACTTC
TRBD1	TRBV3-1/TRBV3-2	NA	TRBJ2-1	CASSPGTGISDEQFF	TGTGCCAGCAGCCCCGGGACAGGGATTTCCGATGAGCAGTTCTTC
NA	TRBV10-3	once	TRBJ2-7	CAISDPRVPYEQYF	TGTGCCATCAGTGATCCCAGGGTACCATACGAGCAGTACTTC
TRBD2	TRBV4-2	NA	TRBJ2-7	CASSQDLGTSGYEQYF	TGTGCCAGCAGCCAAGATCTAGGTACTAGCGGTTACGAGCAGTACTTC
NA	TRBV27	NA	TRBJ1-5	CASSIRQNNQPQHF	TGTGCCAGCAGTATACGACAGAACAATCAGCCCCAGCATTTT
NA	TRBV20-1	NA	TRBJ1-5	CSASRGGRQPQHF	TGCAGTGCTAGTCGAGGGGGTCGTCAGCCCCAGCATTTT
TRBD1	TRBV7-9	NA	TRBJ1-4	CASSPGTGGFPGEKLFF	TGTGCCAGCAGCCCCGGGACAGGGGGCTTTCCAGGGGAAAAACTGTTTTTT
NA	TRBV5-1	few	TRBJ2-1	CASSLGWPRNEQFF	TGCGCCAGCAGCCTGGGGTGGCCACGCAATGAGCAGTTCTTC
TRBD1	TRBV19	NA	TRBJ1-6	CASSPRTGDPTDSPLHF	TGTGCCAGTAGTCCTCGGACAGGCGACCCAACGGATTCACCCCTCCACTTT
TRBD2	TRBV3-1/TRBV3-2	NA	TRBJ2-1	CASSQEGPSGRIFF	TGTGCCAGCAGCCAAGAAGGTCCTAGCGGGAGAATCTTCTTC
TRBD1	TRBV19	once	TRBJ2-7	CASSTGQGVPEQYF	TGTGCCAGTAGTACGGGACAGGGGGTTCCCGAGCAGTACTTC
NA	TRBV3-1/TRBV3-2	NA	TRBJ2-1	CASSRLFNEQFF	TGTGCCAGCAGCCGTCTGTTCAATGAGCAGTTCTTC
TRBD1	TRBV27	NA	TRBJ2-7	CASSLPSGGRYEQYF	TGTGCCAGCAGTTTACCCTCAGGGGGCCGATACGAGCAGTACTTC
NA	TRBV18	NA	TRBJ1-1	CASSPFGGAGALDTEAFF	TGTGCCAGCTCACCGTTCGGAGGGGCGGGGGCGTTGGACACTGAAGCTTTCTTT
NA	TRBV5-4	NA	TRBJ1-5	CASSPGGTNQPQHF	TGTGCCAGCAGCCCGGGGGGTACCAATCAGCCCCAGCATTTT
NA	TRBV15	NA	TRBJ2-3	CATSLLSASTDTQYF	TGTGCCACCAGCCTTTTGAGCGCGAGCACAGATACGCAGTATTTT
NA	TRBV15	NA	TRBJ2-7	CATRPGQGASSGRTYEQYF	TGTGCCACCAGACCTGGACAGGGGGCGAGTAGCGGGAGGACCTACGAGCAGTACTTC
NA	TRBV7-6	once	TRBJ1-5	CASSPGDRLHQPQHF	TGTGCCAGCAGCCCCGGCGACAGGCTTCATCAGCCCCAGCATTTT
NA	TRBV11-2	NA	TRBJ2-3	CASSSDNTDTQYF	TGTGCCAGCAGCTCAGACAACACAGATACGCAGTATTTT
NA	TRBV7-9	NA	TRBJ2-1	CASRLGANEQFF	TGTGCCAGCAGGCTAGGGGCCAATGAGCAGTTCTTC
NA	TRBV7-9	few	TRBJ2-2	CASSSKGGLNTGELFF	TGTGCCAGCAGCTCGAAGGGTGGACTCAACACCGGGGAGCTGTTTTTT
TRBD2	TRBV19	once	TRBJ2-3	CASSPIVGGRNPPDTQYF	TGTGCCAGTAGCCCCATAGTCGGCGGGAGGAACCCACCAGATACGCAGTATTTT
NA	TRBV5-8	NA	TRBJ2-7	CASSSVERRGISYEQYF	TGTGCCAGCAGCTCTGTGGAACGTAGAGGTATCTCCTACGAGCAGTACTTC